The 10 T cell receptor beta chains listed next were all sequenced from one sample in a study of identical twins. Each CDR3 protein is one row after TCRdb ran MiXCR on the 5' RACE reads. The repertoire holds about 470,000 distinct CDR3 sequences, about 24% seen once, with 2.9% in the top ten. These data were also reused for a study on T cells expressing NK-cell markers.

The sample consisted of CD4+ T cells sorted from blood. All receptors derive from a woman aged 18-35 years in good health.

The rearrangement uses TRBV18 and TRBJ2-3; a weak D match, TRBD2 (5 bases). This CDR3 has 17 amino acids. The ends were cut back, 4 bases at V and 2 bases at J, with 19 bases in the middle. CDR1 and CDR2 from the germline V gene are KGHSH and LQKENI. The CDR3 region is CASSQREKEGSTDTQYF. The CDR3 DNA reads TGTGCCAGCTCACAACGTGAGAAAGAGGGATCCACAGATACGCAGTATTTT. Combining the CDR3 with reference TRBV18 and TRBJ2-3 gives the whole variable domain NAGVMQNPRHLVRRRGQEARLRCSPMKGHSHVYWYRQLPEEGLKFMVYLQKENIIDESGMPKERFSAEFPKEGPSILRIQQVVRGDSAAYFCASSQREKEGSTDTQYFGPGTRLTVL.

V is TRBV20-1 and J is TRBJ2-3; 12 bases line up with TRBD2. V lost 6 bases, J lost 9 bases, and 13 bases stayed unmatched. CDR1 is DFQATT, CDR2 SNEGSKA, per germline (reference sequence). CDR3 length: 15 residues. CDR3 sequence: CSAEDRTSGIQTQYF. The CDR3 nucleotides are TGCAGTGCCGAAGACCGGACTAGCGGGATCCAAACGCAGTATTTT.

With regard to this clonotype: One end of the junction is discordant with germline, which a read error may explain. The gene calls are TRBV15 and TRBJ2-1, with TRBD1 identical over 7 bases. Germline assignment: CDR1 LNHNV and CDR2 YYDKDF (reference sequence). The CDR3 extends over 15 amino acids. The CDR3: CATSREPGQFNEQFF. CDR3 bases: TGTGCCACCAGCCGAGAACCGGGACAGTTCAATGAGCAGTTCTTC.

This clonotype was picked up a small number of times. Written as DNA, the CDR3 is TGCAGTGGCGGGAGGGACTACGAGCAGTACTTC. As protein: CSGGRDYEQYF. V usage is TRBV20-1 and J usage is TRBJ2-7; the match to TRBD2 covers 9 bases. Germline CDR1 is DFQATT and CDR2 is SNEGSKA (reference sequence). The CDR3 loop spans 11 amino acids. With V trimmed by 7 bases and J by 3 bases, 1 base remained unmatched.

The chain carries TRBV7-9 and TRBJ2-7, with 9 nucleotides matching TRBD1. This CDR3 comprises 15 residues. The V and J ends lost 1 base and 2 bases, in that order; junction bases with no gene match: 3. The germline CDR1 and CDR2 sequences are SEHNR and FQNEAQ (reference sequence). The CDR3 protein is CASSLGTGVTYEQYF. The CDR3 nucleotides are TGTGCCAGCAGCTTAGGGACAGGGGTCACCTACGAGCAGTACTTC.

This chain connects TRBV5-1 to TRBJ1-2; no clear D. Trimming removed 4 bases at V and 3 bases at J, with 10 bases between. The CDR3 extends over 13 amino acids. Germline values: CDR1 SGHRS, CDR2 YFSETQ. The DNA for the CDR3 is TGCGCCAGCAGCACCCGGACGGACTATGGCTACACCTTC. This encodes CASSTRTDYGYTF.

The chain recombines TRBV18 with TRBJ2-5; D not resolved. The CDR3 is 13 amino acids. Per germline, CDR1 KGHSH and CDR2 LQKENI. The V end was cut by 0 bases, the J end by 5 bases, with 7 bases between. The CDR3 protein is CASSPPSKETQYF. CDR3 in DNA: TGTGCCAGCTCACCACCCTCTAAGGAGACCCAGTACTTC.

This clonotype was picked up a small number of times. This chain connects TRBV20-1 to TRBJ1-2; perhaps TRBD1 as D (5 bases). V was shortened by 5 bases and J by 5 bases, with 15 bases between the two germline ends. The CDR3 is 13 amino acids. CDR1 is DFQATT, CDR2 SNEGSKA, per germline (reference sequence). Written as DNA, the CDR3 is TGCAGTGCTGGATCGATACAGGATTATGGCTACACCTTC. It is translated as CSAGSIQDYGYTF.

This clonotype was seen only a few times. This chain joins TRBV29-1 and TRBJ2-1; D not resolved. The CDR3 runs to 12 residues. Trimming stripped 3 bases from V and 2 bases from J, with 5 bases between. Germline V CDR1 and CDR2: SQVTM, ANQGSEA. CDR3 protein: CSVERAYNEQFF. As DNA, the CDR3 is TGCAGCGTTGAGCGAGCCTACAATGAGCAGTTCTTC.

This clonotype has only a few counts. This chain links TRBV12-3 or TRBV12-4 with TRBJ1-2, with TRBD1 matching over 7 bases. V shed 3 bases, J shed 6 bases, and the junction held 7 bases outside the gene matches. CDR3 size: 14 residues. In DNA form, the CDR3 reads TGTGCCAGCAGTTTCATGGGGACAGCTCATGGCTACACCTTC. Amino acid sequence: CASSFMGTAHGYTF.